This T cell receptor beta chain was obtained from a study of cytomegalovirus exposure and HLA in healthy donors. The CDR3 is made up of 15 amino acids. The J segment lost 4 bases and the V segment lost 3 bases, leaving 6 bases of the junction unmatched. Germline V gene lookup returns CDR1 SGHRS and CDR2 YFSETQ. As regards this clone: As yet, its antigen is unknown. In the same sample, other DNA sequences code for this CDR3.

General observations from the study: Apart from CMV serostatus, no immune exposure information was available. Data from an earlier analysis indicated that most TCR beta V segments were productive either about 87% or about 30% of the time.

The PCR used 60 Vbeta and 13 Jbeta primers. Study processing details: The authors later counted approximately 80 million unique TCR beta chains, approximately 10 million of them shared. This table comes from immunoSEQ multiplex PCR, and its TCRdb copy is limited to in-frame clones, with some not included. V, J and clone size are taken as reported in that table, and D and trimming were inferred from the DNA itself. The data show about 130,000 clones, with over 60% seen just once and 2% to 2.5% held by the top ten. The chain couples TRBV5-1 to TRBJ2-2, with 7 bases fitting TRBD1. The sequence was collected from a man aged 25 to 45 in good health and CMV-seronegative. The sequencing input was PBMCs. The CDR3 reads CASSSQTGTTGELFF. CDR3 coding DNA: TGCGCCAGCAGCTCACAGACAGGGACCACCGGGGAGCTGTTTTTT.